Listed below are T cell receptor beta chains from one sample, sequenced in a study of cytotoxic CD8 clonotypes in ibrutinib-treated CLL. The method was immunoSEQ multiplex PCR; TCRdb's version includes in-frame clones alone and lacks a portion of them. Of about 12,000 clones detected, 81% appear once; the ten largest clones hold 20% to 25%. Sequenced material: PBMCs, taken at disease progression, from a patient treated with ibrutinib. These receptors originate from a human donor with chronic lymphocytic leukemia. CDR3s include the opening cysteine and the closing phenylalanine or tryptophan.

j_gene	v_gene	CDR3aa
TRBJ1-1	TRBV11-2	CASSFTTGTEAFF
TRBJ2-7	TRBV5-1	CASSPPGQAYEQYF
TRBJ2-1	TRBV10-3	CAIGGSGDEQFF
TRBJ2-2	TRBV6-5	CASSYDGELFF
TRBJ2-5	TRBV10-3	CAIKAGEVETQYF
TRBJ2-5	TRBV6-6	CASNQDRTWETQYF
TRBJ2-5	TRBV19	CASSTTETQYF
TRBJ2-5	TRBV5-1	CASSPGQNQETQYF
TRBJ2-3	TRBV4-2	CASSQFPRTDTQYF
TRBJ2-3	TRBV7-2	CASSPSPPDTQYF
TRBJ1-5	TRBV7-9	CASSGSQAQPQHF
TRBJ2-3	TRBV7-6	CASGTSGSGGTDTQYF
TRBJ2-6	TRBV7-9	CASSAGVAGANVLTF
TRBJ2-7	TRBV2	CASRQGYEQYF
TRBJ2-7	TRBV7-3	CASSLSQGEQYF
TRBJ2-3	TRBV19	CASHGDTQYF
TRBJ2-5	TRBV11-2	CASSLVEETQYF
TRBJ2-1	TRBV19	CASSPLMLAGVDEQFF
TRBJ2-7	TRBV6-6	CASSSMTSARREQYF
TRBJ1-3	TRBV7-6	CASSLMEQGSGNTIYF
TRBJ1-1	TRBV7-3	CASSPIPKGDTEAFF
TRBJ1-3	TRBV5-1	CASSLQTGGIENTIYF